The 29 T cell receptor beta chains below all came from one sample that was sequenced in a study of shared clonotypes between healthy human individuals. Only in-frame clones appear in the TCRdb table, and some are missing; sequencing was by immunoSEQ multiplex PCR. Of a few million clones listed, 85% to 95% are singletons. The sequencing sample was made of naive CD4+ T cells from PBMCs. Subset here: CD45RA+ positively selected. The receptors come from a man aged 18 to 30 in good health. Some clones in this sample may be carry-over from other donors' samples.

This clone was picked up one time. The chain is built from TRBV28 and TRBJ2-7, with 15 nucleotides matching TRBD2. The CDR3 sequence is 16 residues long. From germline, CDR1 is MDHEN and CDR2 SYDVKM. Losses at the gene ends were 4 bases for V and 5 bases for J; bases not matched to a gene: 6. The CDR3 sequence: CASSSYWTSGRDEQYF. The CDR3 DNA sequence: TGTGCCAGCAGTTCCTACTGGACTAGCGGGAGGGACGAGCAGTACTTC.

Concerning this clone: The identical CDR3 is also encoded by other nucleotide sequences in the sample. This chain uses TRBV5-1 with TRBJ2-7; 10 bases fit TRBD2. In germline, CDR1 is SGHRS, CDR2 YFSETQ. V trimming: 0 bases; J trimming: 2 bases; junction bases outside the gene matches: 2. The CDR3 covers 15 residues. CDR3 residues: CASSLGLAGAYEQYF. For the CDR3, the DNA is TGCGCCAGCAGCTTGGGGCTAGCGGGAGCCTACGAGCAGTACTTC.

The J gene is TRBJ2-5, the V gene TRBV11-2, with D unresolved. Germline lookup yields CDR1 SGHAT and CDR2 FQNNGV. The length of the CDR3 is 14 residues. V was cut by 2 bases and J by 7 bases, with 14 bases left in between. CDR3 protein: CASSLSHLEMTQYF. The CDR3 DNA is TGTGCCAGCAGCTTATCCCATTTAGAGATGACCCAGTACTTC.

The V call is TRBV21-1, the J call TRBJ2-7; the table's D call, TRBD1, has no DNA check behind it. TRBV21-1 is listed as a pseudogene. The CDR3 is 13 residues long. The CDR3 coding sequence is TGTGCCAGCAGCCCCCGACAGGGCCACGAGCAGTACTTC. This sequence encodes CASSPRQGHEQYF.

The chain recombines TRBV5-1 with TRBJ2-3; D is possibly TRBD2 (5 bases). Trimming removed 2 bases at V and 0 bases at J, with 13 bases between. Germline loops: CDR1 SGHRS, CDR2 YFSETQ. This CDR3 is 16 amino acids long. CDR3: CASSFGRTRSTDTQYF. The DNA for the CDR3 is TGCGCCAGCAGCTTTGGGAGAACGAGGAGCACAGATACGCAGTATTTT.

The CDR3 sequence: CASRPGLQETQYF. The CDR3, as DNA: TGTGCCAGCAGGCCGGGACTACAAGAGACCCAGTACTTC. The J gene is TRBJ2-5, the V gene TRBV28; 7 bases are a match to TRBD2. V was pared by 6 bases and J by 2 bases, with 3 bases of the junction left unmatched. Germline V CDR1 and CDR2: MDHEN, SYDVKM. CDR3 length equals 13 residues.

This chain joins TRBV4-3 and TRBJ1-4; TRBD1 agrees at 7 bases. CDR1 and CDR2 (germline): LGHNA, YSLEER. The trim removed 3 bases at V and 8 bases at J, leaving 6 bases unmatched. The CDR3 extends over 14 amino acids. As DNA, the CDR3 is TGCGCCAGCAGCCATGCACGACAGGGCGAAAAACTGTTTTTT. Its protein product is CASSHARQGEKLFF.

The chain recombines TRBV4-2 with TRBJ2-7; 12 bases are a match to TRBD2. J gave up 4 bases and V 4 bases, and 8 bases lay outside the gene matches. The CDR3 runs 16 residues. From germline, CDR1 is LGHNA and CDR2 YNFKEQ. As DNA, the CDR3 is TGTGCCAGCAGCCGTAGGACTAGCGGGACCGGGTACGAGCAGTACTTC. Amino acid sequence: CASSRRTSGTGYEQYF.

The chain carries TRBV7-8 and TRBJ2-5; D is ambiguous. Trimming shortened V by 2 bases and J by 7 bases, and 5 bases separated the two germline ends. CDR1 is SGHVS and CDR2 is FQNEAQ in the germline V gene. The CDR3 has 11 amino acids. CDR3 loop: CASSLSGTQYF. As DNA, the CDR3 is TGTGCCAGCAGCTTATCAGGGACCCAGTACTTC.

The chain recombines TRBV18 with TRBJ2-3; no reliable D call. CDR1 is KGHSH and CDR2 is LQKENI in the germline V gene. The CDR3 totals 15 residues. Trimming shortened V by 3 bases and J by 2 bases, and 12 bases separated the two germline ends. CDR3: CASSPLLNNTDTQYF. Here the CDR3 DNA reads TGTGCCAGCTCACCCTTGCTGAATAACACAGATACGCAGTATTTT.

This sequence joins TRBV27 and TRBJ2-1, with D possibly being TRBD2 (6 bases). Trimming took 5 bases from V and 8 from J, leaving 22 bases between them. The CDR3 runs to 16 residues. CDR1 is MNHEY and CDR2 is SMNVEV in the germline V gene (reference sequence). DNA for the CDR3: TGTGCCAGCAGTCTCACTAGCCCTAGGTTTTCAGATGAGCAGTTCTTC. It translates to CASSLTSPRFSDEQFF.

The chain links TRBV7-9 to TRBJ2-3; TRBD2 aligns across 9 bases. The CDR3 loop spans 16 amino acids. Per germline, CDR1 SEHNR and CDR2 FQNEAQ (reference sequence). V shed 4 bases, J shed 3 bases, and the junction held 8 bases outside the gene matches. CDR3 sequence (DNA): TGTGCCAGCAGCTATCGGTGGCGGGAGGGGACAGATACGCAGTATTTT. Translation: CASSYRWREGTDTQYF.

Note on this clone: Other DNA sequences within the sample encode an identical CDR3. The chain has TRBV11-2 and TRBJ1-1, with 9 bases lining up with TRBD1. The germline V gene has CDR1 SGHAT and CDR2 FQNNGV. This CDR3 comprises 14 residues. V dropped 1 base and J dropped 4; count of bases not matched to a gene: 1. The CDR3 DNA follows: TGTGCCAGCAGCTTAGTGGGACAGGGCACTGAAGCTTTCTTT. Encoded protein: CASSLVGQGTEAFF.

The CDR3 DNA follows: TGTGCCATCAGGGCTGGTGGGGGGAAGGACATTCAGTACTTC. Translated, it gives CAIRAGGGKDIQYF. The rearrangement uses TRBV10-3 and TRBJ2-4; the D gene is possibly TRBD2 (6 bases). This CDR3 has 14 residues. Trimming pared 6 bases from V and 8 bases from J, leaving 17 bases between. CDR1 and CDR2 (germline): ENHRY, SYGVKD.

The V call is TRBV30, the J call TRBJ1-5; 7 nucleotides match TRBD1. Germline trimming cut 6 bases from V and 3 bases from J; bases unmatched to any gene: 5. CDR1 and CDR2 from the germline V gene are GTSNPN and SVGIG (reference sequence). The CDR3 covers 13 residues. The CDR3 region has the DNA TGTGCCTGTGGGGGACAGAACAATCAGCCCCAGCATTTT. Translation: CACGGQNNQPQHF. Variable domain in full (rest from reference TRBV30 and TRBJ1-5): SQTIHQWPATLVQPVGSPLSLECTVEGTSNPNLYWYRQAAGRGLQLLFYSVGIGQISSEVPQNLSASRPQDRQFILSSKKLLLSDSGFYLCACGGQNNQPQHFGDGTRLSIL.

V is TRBV5-4 and J is TRBJ1-1; no reliable D call. The CDR3 has 14 amino acids. Trimming stripped 4 bases from V and 0 bases from J, with 10 bases between. The germline V gene encodes CDR1 SGHNT and CDR2 YYREEE (reference sequence). The CDR3 spells CASSPAAMNTEAFF. CDR3 DNA sequence: TGTGCCAGCAGCCCCGCAGCAATGAACACTGAAGCTTTCTTT.

The chain employs TRBV30 and TRBJ2-7; weak D call: TRBD2 (6 bases). V lost 0 bases to trimming and J lost 2 bases, with 14 bases between them. CDR3 length equals 15 residues. Germline CDR1 reads GTSNPN; CDR2 reads SVGIG (reference sequence). CDR3 sequence: CAWSVGLAPTYEQYF. The DNA of the CDR3 is TGTGCCTGGAGTGTAGGCCTAGCGCCGACCTACGAGCAGTACTTC.

This clone was found once. CDR3 sequence: CASSPQPGGTGDEQYF. The DNA of the CDR3 is TGTGCCAGCAGCCCACAACCTGGAGGAACAGGGGACGAGCAGTACTTC. This rearrangement joins TRBV5-4 to TRBJ2-7, with 7 bases fitting TRBD1. V was clipped by 4 bases and J by 5 bases; unmatched bases: 15. Germline CDR1 is SGHNT and CDR2 is YYREEE (reference sequence). The CDR3 runs 16 residues.

The chain couples TRBV7-9 to TRBJ2-2; 11 bases match TRBD1. Looked up from germline, CDR1 is SEHNR and CDR2 is FQNEAQ (reference sequence). This CDR3 region has 17 residues. The V segment lost 4 bases and the J segment 4 bases; nucleotides outside the gene matches: 8. The CDR3 here is CASSSVSDRGRTGELFF. CDR3 bases: TGTGCCAGCAGCTCGGTATCGGACAGGGGGCGCACCGGGGAGCTGTTTTTT.

The CDR3 protein is CASTPAGDPENTQYF. The CDR3 bases are TGTGCCAGCACCCCAGCGGGAGACCCGGAAAATACGCAGTATTTT. The rearrangement links TRBV28 to TRBJ2-3; TRBD2 aligns across 8 bases. With 7 bases clipped from V and 7 bases from J, the junction kept 13 bases outside the gene matches. The CDR3 is 15 amino acids. Germline assignment: CDR1 MDHEN and CDR2 SYDVKM.

The rearrangement links TRBV5-1 to TRBJ1-2, with no clear D. The V end lost 4 bases, the J end lost 8 bases, and 21 bases lay between the germline ends. CDR1 SGHRS and CDR2 YFSETQ come from the germline V gene. The CDR3 length is 15 residues. The CDR3 bases are TGCGCCAGCAGCGCAGAGACCCCCGGCAGCACGGGCTACACCTTC. This translates into CASSAETPGSTGYTF.

The chain employs TRBV7-3 and TRBJ2-5; the D gene is possibly TRBD1 (6 bases). V dropped 5 bases and J dropped 4 bases, with 20 bases sitting between them. The CDR3 covers 16 residues. CDR1 SGHTA and CDR2 FQGTGA come from the germline V gene. The CDR3 sequence: CASSPRSGQSGETQYF. The CDR3 DNA follows: TGTGCCAGCAGCCCCCGTTCTGGACAGTCAGGAGAGACCCAGTACTTC.

The V gene is TRBV5-1, the J gene TRBJ2-3, with 7 bases aligning to TRBD2. Trimming removed 3 bases from V and 6 bases from J; junction bases left unmatched: 10. CDR3 length: 15 residues. The V gene's germline CDR1 is SGHRS and CDR2 YFSETQ. CDR3 coding DNA: TGCGCCAGCAGCTCCACTGGACTACTAGCGGATACGCAGTATTTT. Its protein product is CASSSTGLLADTQYF.

The chain carries TRBV5-6 and TRBJ2-7; the D gene is possibly TRBD2 (6 bases). Trimming pared 1 base from V and 6 bases from J, leaving 17 bases between. The CDR3 sequence is 15 residues long. Germline V lookup: CDR1 SGHDT, CDR2 YYEEEE. CDR3 nucleotide sequence: TGTGCCAGCAGCTTGCGACGACTAGTAGGTGCCGAGCAGTACTTC. It codes for CASSLRRLVGAEQYF. Using reference TRBV5-6 and TRBJ2-7 for the parts outside the CDR3, the full variable domain is DAGVTQSPTHLIKTRGQQVTLRCSPKSGHDTVSWYQQALGQGPQFIFQYYEEEERQRGNFPDRFSGHQFPNYSSELNVNALLLGDSALYLCASSLRRLVGAEQYFGPGTRLTVT.

The chain uses TRBV18 and TRBJ1-2; the D is unclear. V lost 2 bases and J lost 10, with 14 bases in between. Germline V gene sequence: CDR1 KGHSH, CDR2 LQKENI. The length of the CDR3 is 13 residues. The DNA for the CDR3 is TGTGCCAGCTCACCATCTAACCCCCGCGACTACACCTTC. Translation: CASSPSNPRDYTF.

This rearrangement joins TRBV2 to TRBJ1-1; D is unclear. CDR3 length: 15 residues. The germline CDR1 and CDR2 sequences are SNHLY and FYNNEI. V was clipped by 3 bases and J by 0 bases, with 11 bases between them. As DNA, the CDR3 is TGTGCCAGCAGTGAGCGGGTGGAGATGAACACTGAAGCTTTCTTT. This codes for CASSERVEMNTEAFF.

The chain combines TRBV29-1 with TRBJ2-5; TRBD2 aligns across 8 bases. With the DNA end fitting TRBJ2-7 better, the J assignment may be wrong. Germline V gene lookup returns CDR1 SQVTM and CDR2 ANQGSEA. The CDR3 covers 13 residues. The CDR3 reads CSVEGSGAYEQYF. The CDR3 DNA is TGCAGCGTTGAAGGTAGCGGGGCCTACGAGCAGTACTTC.

The chain uses TRBV4-1 and TRBJ2-3, with D perhaps TRBD2 (6 bases). Between the trimmed V and J ends, which lost 0 bases and 1 base, there was a span of 14 bases. The CDR3 consists of 17 residues. Germline CDR1 MGHRA, CDR2 YSYEKL. The CDR3 coding sequence is TGCGCCAGCAGCCAAGATACGCGGACGGGAGGCACAGATACGCAGTATTTT. Amino acids: CASSQDTRTGGTDTQYF.

The V and J genes are TRBV5-1 and TRBJ2-6; D uncertain. The CDR3 has 16 residues. Germline V lookup: CDR1 SGHRS, CDR2 YFSETQ. Trimming removed 0 bases from V and 0 bases from J, with 7 bases in between. This CDR3 is CASSLVQASGANVLTF. CDR3 sequence (DNA): TGCGCCAGCAGCTTGGTACAAGCCTCTGGGGCCAACGTCCTGACTTTC.